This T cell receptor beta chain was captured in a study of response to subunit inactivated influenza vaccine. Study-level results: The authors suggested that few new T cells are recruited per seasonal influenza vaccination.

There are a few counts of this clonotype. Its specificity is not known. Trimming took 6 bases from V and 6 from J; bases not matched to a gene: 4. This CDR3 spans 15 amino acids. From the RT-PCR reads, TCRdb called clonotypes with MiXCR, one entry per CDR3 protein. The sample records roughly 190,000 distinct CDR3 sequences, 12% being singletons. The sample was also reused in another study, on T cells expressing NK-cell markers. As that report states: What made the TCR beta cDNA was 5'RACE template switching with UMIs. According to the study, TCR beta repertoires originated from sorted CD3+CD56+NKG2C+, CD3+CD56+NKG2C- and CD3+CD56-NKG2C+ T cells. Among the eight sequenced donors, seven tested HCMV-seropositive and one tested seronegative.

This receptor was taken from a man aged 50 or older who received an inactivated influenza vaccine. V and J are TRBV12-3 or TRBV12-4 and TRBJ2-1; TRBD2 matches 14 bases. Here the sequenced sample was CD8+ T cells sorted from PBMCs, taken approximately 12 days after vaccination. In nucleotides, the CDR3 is TGTGCCAGCAGGGGCGGACTAGCGGGAGGCAATGAGCAGTTCTTC. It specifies CASRGGLAGGNEQFF.